Sequencing of this T cell receptor (beta chain) was carried out in a study of blood T cell repertoires in COVID-19. Trimming cost V 2 bases and J 4 bases, with 8 bases left between them. The CDR3 is made up of 13 amino acids. Per germline, CDR1 ENHRY and CDR2 SYGVKD. As originally analysed: Reference gene primers were amplified, and this amplification served to estimate nucleated cell counts. The data were produced by immunoSEQ multiplex PCR, yet TCRdb's version contains in-frame clones alone and is incomplete. V, J and clone size derive from that table, while D and trimming were established from the DNA sequence. The table has more than 70,000 clones, about nine tenths seen once; the top ten hold 2.5% to 3.5%.

The sequence derives from a woman aged 50 to 65 with active or convalescent COVID-19. The V call is TRBV10-3, the J call TRBJ1-2; D might be TRBD1 (5 bases). The sample comprised peripheral blood. The CDR3 DNA reads TGTGCCATCAGTGAGGGACAAGGCTATGGCTACACCTTC. This translates into CAISEGQGYGYTF.